The rows below give T cell receptor beta chains drawn from one sample of a study of shared clonotypes between healthy human individuals. Profiled with immunoSEQ multiplex PCR; TCRdb holds only in-frame clones, not every one. The repertoire includes over 150,000 clones, approximately 61% of them detected once, and 8.5% to 12% sits in the top ten. The sample taken for sequencing was memory CD4+ T cells sorted from blood. These receptors originate from a man aged 25-40 years in good health. Both conserved end residues are part of each CDR3. Each record gives: J gene, D gene, CDR3 length, V gene, clone size, CDR3 DNA, CDR3 protein. The D gene is left open where the match is weak. Not all rows give a size; the values are once, few, many and, for expanded clones, a class.

>TRBJ2-7|TRBD1|18|TRBV18|few
TGTGCCAGCTCACACCTGTCCGGACAGGGGGCCAACTCCTACGAGCAGTACTTC
CASSHLSGQGANSYEQYF
>TRBJ1-2|.|16|TRBV27|.
TGTGCCAGCAGTTTCTTCCCCTCCGCAGGGAGCCATGGCTACACCTTC
CASSFFPSAGSHGYTF
>TRBJ2-7|TRBD2|18|TRBV5-6|.
TGTGCCAGCAGCCTTGATGGACTAGCGGGAACCCCCACTACGGAGCAGTACTTC
CASSLDGLAGTPTTEQYF
>TRBJ1-1|.|14|TRBV7-8|.
TGTGCCAGCAGCTGGGGCAGGGGGAACACTGAAGCTTTCTTT
CASSWGRGNTEAFF
>TRBJ2-7|TRBD2|14|TRBV29-1|few
TGCAGCGTTGCCCCAGCGGGAGGCTTGTACGAGCAGTACTTC
CSVAPAGGLYEQYF
>TRBJ2-6|.|18|TRBV7-3|.
TGTGCCAGCAGCCCCTTTGGGGCGGCGAGCTCTGGGGCCAACGTCCTGACTTTC
CASSPFGAASSGANVLTF
>TRBJ2-4|TRBD1|13|TRBV5-4|.
TGTGCCAGCAGAAGGGACAGGCAAAACATTCAGTACTTC
CASRRDRQNIQYF
>TRBJ2-2|.|17|TRBV15|.
TGTGCCACCAGCAGAGGACGAGGGCGAGGGGTTTCGGGCGAGCTGTTTTTT
CATSRGRGRGVSGELFF
>TRBJ2-2|.|12|TRBV4-1|.
TGCGCCAGCAGCTCGCACACCGGGGAGCTGTTTTTT
CASSSHTGELFF
>TRBJ1-5|.|15|TRBV6-1|.
TGTGCCAGCAGTGACGGGCCGGGGTTAAATCAGCCCCAGCATTTT
CASSDGPGLNQPQHF
>TRBJ2-3|TRBD2|16|TRBV5-1|.
TGCGCCAGCAGCTTGTCTCCTAGCGGGAGAGGAGATACGCAGTATTTT
CASSLSPSGRGDTQYF
>TRBJ2-2|.|15|TRBV29-1|.
TGCAGCGTTGGGCTAGCTCGGGGGAACACCGGGGAGCTGTTTTTT
CSVGLARGNTGELFF
>TRBJ2-1|TRBD1|14|TRBV28|.
TGTGCCAGCAGTTTAACGGACAGGGGAAAGGAGCAGTTCTTC
CASSLTDRGKEQFF
>TRBJ2-7|.|14|TRBV28|.
TGTGCCAGCAGAAATAGAGGGAGCTCCTACGAGCAGTACTTC
CASRNRGSSYEQYF
>TRBJ1-3|.|16|TRBV18|once
TGTGCCAGCTCACCAACCTCAGAGGGTTCTGGAAACACCATATATTTT
CASSPTSEGSGNTIYF
>TRBJ2-1|TRBD1|16|TRBV4-3|.
TGCGCCAGCAGCCAAGACGTGACAGGGGGACTGGACGAGCAGTTCTTC
CASSQDVTGGLDEQFF
>TRBJ2-1|TRBD2|17|TRBV30|.
TGTGCCTGGAGTGACCGAGGACTAGCGGGAGGCCGCAATGAGCAGTTCTTC
CAWSDRGLAGGRNEQFF
>TRBJ2-2|TRBD1|16|TRBV2|.
TGTGCCAGCAGTCCCCGGACAGGCGGGTCAACCGGGGAGCTGTTTTTT
CASSPRTGGSTGELFF
>TRBJ2-1|TRBD1|15|TRBV7-8|.
TGTGCCAGCAGCTTACTGGACAGGTCTATCAATGAGCAGTTCTTC
CASSLLDRSINEQFF
>TRBJ2-1|TRBD1|11|TRBV7-2|.
TGTGCCACGGGACAGCACAATGAGCAGTTCTTC
CATGQHNEQFF